This T cell receptor beta chain was observed in a study of blood T cell repertoires in COVID-19. Study-wide context: Nucleic acid was either cDNA or gDNA, and it came from T cells, B-cell-depleted T cells, or PBMCs.

TCRdb's copy holds only in-frame clones and misses some; the assay was immunoSEQ multiplex PCR. The sample contains roughly 70,000 clones, around 74% of which appear only once. Trimming left V 3 bases short and J 4 bases short, with 15 bases between. This CDR3 comprises 15 residues. Looked up from germline, CDR1 is MNHEY and CDR2 is SMNVEV (reference sequence). Input material: peripheral blood. The receptor was isolated from a man between 65 and 80 years old with acute or convalescent COVID-19. The gene calls are TRBV27 and TRBJ2-5; no reliable D call. CDR3 bases: TGTGCCAGCAGTTTGAGCACCCGAACGGGAGAGACCCAGTACTTC. Protein sequence: CASSLSTRTGETQYF.